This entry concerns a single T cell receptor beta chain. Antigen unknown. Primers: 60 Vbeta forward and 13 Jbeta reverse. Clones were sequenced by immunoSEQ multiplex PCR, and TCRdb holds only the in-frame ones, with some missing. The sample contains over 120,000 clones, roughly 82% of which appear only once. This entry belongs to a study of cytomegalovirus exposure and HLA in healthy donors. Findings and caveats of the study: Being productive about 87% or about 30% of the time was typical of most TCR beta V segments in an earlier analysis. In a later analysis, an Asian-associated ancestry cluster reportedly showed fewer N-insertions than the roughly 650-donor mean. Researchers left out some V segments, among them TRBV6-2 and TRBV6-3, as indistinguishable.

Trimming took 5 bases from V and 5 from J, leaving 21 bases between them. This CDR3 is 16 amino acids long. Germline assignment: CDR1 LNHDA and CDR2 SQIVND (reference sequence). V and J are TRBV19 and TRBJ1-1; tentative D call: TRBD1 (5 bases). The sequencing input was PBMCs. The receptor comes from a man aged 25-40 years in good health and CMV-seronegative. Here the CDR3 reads CASSPSRGRRGTEAFF. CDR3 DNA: TGTGCCAGTAGTCCCAGCCGGGGCCGGCGGGGAACTGAAGCTTTCTTT.